The source of this T cell receptor (beta chain) is a study of lung T cells in sarcoidosis with Löfgren's syndrome. Study summary: Bronchoalveolar lavage fluid in sarcoidosis accumulates CD4+ T cells. Löfgren's syndrome patients were the main repertoire analysis focus. Notes on the study in general: Löfgren's syndrome patients reportedly showed greatest TRAV12-1 and TRBV2 expansion versus controls. Multiple Löfgren's syndrome patients reportedly shared TRAV12-1 and TRBV2 CDR3 motifs.

TCRdb redid the calling of the reads with MiXCR, one entry per CDR3 protein. The table shows fewer than 80,000 distinct CDR3 sequences, with roughly 20% occurring only once. From germline, CDR1 is DFQATT and CDR2 SNEGSKA (reference sequence). The CDR3 length is 12 residues. Trimming pared 5 bases from V and 1 base from J, leaving 8 bases between. This clonotype was seen many times. Its specificity is unknown. Input material: CD4+ T cells from PBMCs. The chain carries TRBV20-1 and TRBJ1-1; possibly TRBD1 for D (5 bases). This sequence originates from a human donor with sarcoidosis (Löfgren's syndrome or another form), or a control subject (not recorded which). The CDR3 loop is CSASGGNTEAFF. CDR3 in DNA: TGCAGTGCTTCCGGGGGGAACACTGAAGCTTTCTTT.